This T cell receptor beta chain is from a study of cytomegalovirus exposure and HLA in healthy donors. Germline V gives CDR1 SEHNR, CDR2 FQNEAQ (reference sequence). V lost 8 bases to trimming and J lost 3 bases, with 10 bases between them. CDR3 size: 12 residues. The primer mix had 60 Vbeta and 13 Jbeta primers. Repertoires were generated with immunoSEQ multiplex PCR, while TCRdb's copy carries only in-frame clones and drops some. The table includes 170,000 or so clones, around 80% detected once. This TCR was recovered from a man aged 18-30 years in good health and CMV-seronegative. The sequenced sample consisted of PBMCs. The rearrangement joins TRBV7-9 to TRBJ1-2; D may be TRBD1 (5 bases). The CDR3: CASRQSHYGYTF. As DNA, the CDR3 is TGTGCCAGCCGACAGTCCCACTATGGCTACACCTTC.